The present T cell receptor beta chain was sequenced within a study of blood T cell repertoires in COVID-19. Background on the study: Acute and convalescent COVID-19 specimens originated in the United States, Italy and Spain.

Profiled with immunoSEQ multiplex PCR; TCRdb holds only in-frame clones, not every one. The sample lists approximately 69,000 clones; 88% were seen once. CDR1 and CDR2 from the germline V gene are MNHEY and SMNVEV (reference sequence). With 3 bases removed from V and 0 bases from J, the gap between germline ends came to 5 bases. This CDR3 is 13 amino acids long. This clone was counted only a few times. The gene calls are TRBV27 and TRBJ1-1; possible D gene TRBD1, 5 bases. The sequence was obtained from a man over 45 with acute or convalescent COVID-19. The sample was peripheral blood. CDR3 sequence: CASSLTVNTEAFF. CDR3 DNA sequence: TGTGCCAGCAGTTTGACAGTGAACACTGAAGCTTTCTTT.